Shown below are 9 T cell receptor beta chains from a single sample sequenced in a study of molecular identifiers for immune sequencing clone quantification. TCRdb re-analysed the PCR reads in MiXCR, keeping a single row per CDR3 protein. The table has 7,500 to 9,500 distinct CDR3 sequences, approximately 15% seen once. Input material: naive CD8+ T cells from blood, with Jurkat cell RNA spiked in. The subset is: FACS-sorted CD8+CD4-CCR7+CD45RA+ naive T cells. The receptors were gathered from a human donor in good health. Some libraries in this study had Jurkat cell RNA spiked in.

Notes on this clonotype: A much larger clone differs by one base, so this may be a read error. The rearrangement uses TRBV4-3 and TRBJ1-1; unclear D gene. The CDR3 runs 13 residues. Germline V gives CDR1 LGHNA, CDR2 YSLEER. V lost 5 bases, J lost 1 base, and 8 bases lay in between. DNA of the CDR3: TGCGCCAGCAGCGGCTCAAGGAACACTGAAGCTTTCTTT. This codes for CASSGSRNTEAFF.

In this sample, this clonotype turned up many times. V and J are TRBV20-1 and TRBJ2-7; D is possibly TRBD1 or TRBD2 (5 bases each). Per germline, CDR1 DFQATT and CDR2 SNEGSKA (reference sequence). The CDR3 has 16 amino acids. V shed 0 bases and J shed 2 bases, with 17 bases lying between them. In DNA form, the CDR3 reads TGCAGTGCTAGAGATCGGGGCAGGGTGCCAACCTACGAGCAGTACTTC. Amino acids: CSARDRGRVPTYEQYF.

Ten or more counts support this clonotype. As DNA, the CDR3 is TGTGCCAGTAGTATAGATCGGCAAGGCCAAGAGACCCAGTACTTC. Translating gives CASSIDRQGQETQYF. The chain links TRBV19 to TRBJ2-5; no firm D call. Trimming shortened V by 0 bases and J by 1 base, and 9 bases separated the two germline ends. This CDR3 spans 15 amino acids. Germline values: CDR1 LNHDA, CDR2 SQIVND (reference sequence).

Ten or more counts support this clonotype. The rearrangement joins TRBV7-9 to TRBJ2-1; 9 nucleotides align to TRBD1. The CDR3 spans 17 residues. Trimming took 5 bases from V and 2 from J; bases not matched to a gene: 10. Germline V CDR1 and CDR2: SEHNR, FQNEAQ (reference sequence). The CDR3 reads CASSPSTGTGTYNEQFF. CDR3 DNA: TGTGCCAGCAGCCCTAGTACCGGGACAGGGACCTACAATGAGCAGTTCTTC.

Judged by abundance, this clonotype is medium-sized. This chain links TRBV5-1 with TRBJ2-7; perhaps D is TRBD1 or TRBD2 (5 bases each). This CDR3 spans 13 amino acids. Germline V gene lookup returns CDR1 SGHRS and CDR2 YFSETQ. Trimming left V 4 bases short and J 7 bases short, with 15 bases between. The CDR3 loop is CASSTGTNLEQYF. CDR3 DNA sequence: TGCGCCAGCAGCACCGGGACGAATTTGGAGCAGTACTTC.

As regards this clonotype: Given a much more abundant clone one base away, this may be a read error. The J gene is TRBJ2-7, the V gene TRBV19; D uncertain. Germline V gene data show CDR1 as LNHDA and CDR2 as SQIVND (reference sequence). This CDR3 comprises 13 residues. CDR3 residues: CASSNSGSYGQYF. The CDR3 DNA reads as TGTGCCAGTAGTAACAGTGGGTCCTACGGGCAGTACTTC.

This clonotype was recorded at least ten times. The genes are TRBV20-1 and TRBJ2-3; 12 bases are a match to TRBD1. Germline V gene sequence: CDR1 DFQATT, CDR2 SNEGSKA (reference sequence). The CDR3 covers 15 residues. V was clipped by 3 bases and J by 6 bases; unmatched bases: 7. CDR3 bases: TGCAGTGCTAGTTCCGGGACAGGGGGCATTGATACGCAGTATTTT. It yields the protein CSASSGTGGIDTQYF.

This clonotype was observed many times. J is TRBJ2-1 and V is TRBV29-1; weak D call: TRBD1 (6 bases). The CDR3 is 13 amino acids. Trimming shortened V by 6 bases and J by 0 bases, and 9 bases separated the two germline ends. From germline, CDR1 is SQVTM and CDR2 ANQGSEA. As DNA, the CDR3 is TGCAGCGTCAGGACAGTCTCCTACAATGAGCAGTTCTTC. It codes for CSVRTVSYNEQFF.

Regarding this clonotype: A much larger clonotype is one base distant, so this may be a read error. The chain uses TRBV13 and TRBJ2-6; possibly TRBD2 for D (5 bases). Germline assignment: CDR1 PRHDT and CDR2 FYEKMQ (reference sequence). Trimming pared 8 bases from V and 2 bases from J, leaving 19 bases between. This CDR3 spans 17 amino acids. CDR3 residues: CASGGPLGVAGANVLTF. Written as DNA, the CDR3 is TGTGCCAGCGGCGGACCTCTCGGGGTCGCTGGGGCCAACGTCCTGACTTTC.